Sequencing of this T cell receptor beta chain was carried out in a study of cytomegalovirus exposure and HLA in healthy donors. General study points: TCR beta chains numbering 164 were designated cytomegalovirus-associated.

Donors were drawn from the approximately 120-subject validation cohort, separate from the roughly 700-subject first cohort. Details on this clone: As yet, its antigen is unknown.

The CDR3 consists of 18 residues. With 5 bases clipped from V and 1 base from J, the junction kept 13 bases outside the gene matches. Germline assignment: CDR1 PRHDT and CDR2 FYEKMQ (reference sequence). Measured with immunoSEQ multiplex PCR; TCRdb has only the in-frame clones, and not every one. The sample holds 300,000 to 400,000 clones, 75% to 90% seen once. Material: PBMCs. This clonotype originated in a woman in her late teens or twenties in good health and CMV-seronegative. The chain employs TRBV13 and TRBJ2-3; 9 bases line up with TRBD2. CDR3 amino acids: CASSETGTSFSGTDTQYF. CDR3 bases: TGTGCCAGCAGCGAAACCGGGACTAGCTTTTCCGGCACAGATACGCAGTATTTT.